This TCR beta chain was observed in a study of molecular identifiers for immune sequencing clone quantification. This CDR3 is built from 14 residues. Trimming cost V 3 bases and J 1 base; bases outside gene matches: 2. The germline gives CDR1 PRHDT, CDR2 FYEKMQ (reference sequence). The sample holds many counts of this clonotype. Bulk TCR libraries were made with methods that had been previously described and with listed TCR primers. TCRdb used MiXCR to reprocess the PCR reads, holding one entry per CDR3 protein. The sample includes hundreds of thousands of distinct CDR3 sequences, around 25% of them seen just once.

This receptor was taken from a human donor in good health. Some libraries in this study had Jurkat cell RNA spiked in. The V and J genes are TRBV13 and TRBJ2-5, with 7 nucleotides matching TRBD2. The sequenced material came from naive CD8+ T cells from blood, with Jurkat cell RNA spiked in. Specified subset: FACS-sorted CD8+CD4-CCR7+CD45RA+ naive T cells. CDR3 residues: CASSLGGVQETQYF. CDR3 sequence (DNA): TGTGCCAGCAGCTTGGGGGGGGTCCAAGAGACCCAGTACTTC. The full variable domain, completed using reference TRBV13 and TRBJ2-5, is AAGVIQSPRHLIKEKRETATLKCYPIPRHDTVYWYQQGPGQDPQFLISFYEKMQSDKGSIPDRFSAQQFSDYHSELNMSSLELGDSALYFCASSLGGVQETQYFGPGTRLLVL.